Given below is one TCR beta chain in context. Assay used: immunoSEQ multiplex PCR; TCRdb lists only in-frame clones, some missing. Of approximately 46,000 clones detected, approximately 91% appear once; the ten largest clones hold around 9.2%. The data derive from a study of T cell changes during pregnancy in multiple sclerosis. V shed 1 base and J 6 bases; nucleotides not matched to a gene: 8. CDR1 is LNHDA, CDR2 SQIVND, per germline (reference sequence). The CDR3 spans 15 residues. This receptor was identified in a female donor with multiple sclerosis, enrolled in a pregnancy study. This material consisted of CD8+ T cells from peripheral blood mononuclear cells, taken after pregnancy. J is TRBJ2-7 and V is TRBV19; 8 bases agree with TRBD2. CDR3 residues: CASSIAGGPSAEQYF. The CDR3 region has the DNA TGTGCCAGTAGTATAGCGGGAGGGCCGTCGGCCGAGCAGTACTTC. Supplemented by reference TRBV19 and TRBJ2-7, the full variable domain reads DGGITQSPKYLFRKEGQNVTLSCEQNLNHDAMYWYRQDPGQGLRLIYYSQIVNDFQKGDIAEGYSVSREKKESFPLTVTSAQKNPTAFYLCASSIAGGPSAEQYFGPGTRLTVT.